This T cell receptor beta chain was recorded in a study of CD8 T cells in ankylosing spondylitis. General study results and limits: The study identified a TCR beta motif of under ten highly homologous variants that appeared characteristic of ankylosing spondylitis blood. Clones linked to disease, bearing a CD8+ phenotype, were relatively rare in peripheral blood. The authors reported significant enrichment of disease-linked clones in matched ankylosing spondylitis synovial fluid. Reports of some motif variants in reactive arthritis synovial fluid and blood predate this one.

Library preparation for TCR beta used quantitative 5'-RACE with molecular barcodes. Via MiXCR, TCRdb re-called the 5' RACE reads, giving one row per CDR3 protein. The table has about 540,000 distinct CDR3 sequences, roughly an eighth seen once. Comments on this clonotype: As yet, its antigen is unknown.

Between the trimmed V and J ends, which lost 5 bases and 0 bases, there was a span of 11 bases. The CDR3 loop spans 15 amino acids. Germline V CDR1 and CDR2: LNHDA, SQIVND (reference sequence). The rearrangement uses TRBV19 and TRBJ2-1; D is possibly TRBD2 (5 bases). The receptor was derived from a male donor with ankylosing spondylitis. Material for sequencing was blood, either unsorted or a sorted T cell fraction (not recorded which). The CDR3 spells CASSATSISYNEQFF. The CDR3 DNA sequence: TGTGCCAGTAGTGCCACTAGTATCTCCTACAATGAGCAGTTCTTC. The whole variable domain, filled in from reference TRBV19 and TRBJ2-1, reads DGGITQSPKYLFRKEGQNVTLSCEQNLNHDAMYWYRQDPGQGLRLIYYSQIVNDFQKGDIAEGYSVSREKKESFPLTVTSAQKNPTAFYLCASSATSISYNEQFFGPGTRLTVL.